This T cell receptor (beta chain) was recovered during a study of blood T cell repertoires in COVID-19. Losses at the gene ends were 5 bases for V and 12 bases for J; bases not matched to a gene: 10. Germline values: CDR1 SEHNR, CDR2 FQNEAQ (reference sequence). This CDR3 contains 12 residues. The table came from immunoSEQ multiplex PCR; TCRdb's copy has only in-frame clones and leaves some out. The sample shows fewer than 500,000 clones, around 90% of them seen only once. The sequencing sample was made of peripheral blood. The chain recombines TRBV7-9 with TRBJ2-7, with TRBD1 matching over 7 bases. The receptor was derived from a man younger than 35 with COVID-19, enrolled during active disease. DNA of the CDR3: TGTGCCAGCAGCCTGAAGTCTGACAGGGTGTACTTC. Its translation is CASSLKSDRVYF. The variable domain in full, completed from reference TRBV7-9 and TRBJ2-7, reads DTGVSQNPRHKITKRGQNVTFRCDPISEHNRLYWYRQTLGQGPEFLTYFQNEAQLEKSRLLSDRFSAERPKGSFSTLEIQRTEQGDSAMYLCASSLKSDRVYFGPGTRLTVT.